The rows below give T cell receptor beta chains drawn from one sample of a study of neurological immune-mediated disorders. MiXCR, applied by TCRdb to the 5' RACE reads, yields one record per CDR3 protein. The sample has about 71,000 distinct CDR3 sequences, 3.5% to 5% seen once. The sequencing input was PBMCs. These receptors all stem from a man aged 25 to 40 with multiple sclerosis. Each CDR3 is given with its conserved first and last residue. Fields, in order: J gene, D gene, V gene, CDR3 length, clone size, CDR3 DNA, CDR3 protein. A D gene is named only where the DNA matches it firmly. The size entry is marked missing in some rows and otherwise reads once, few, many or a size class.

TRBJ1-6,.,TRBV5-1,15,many,TGCGCCAGCAGCTTGCGGGGCTCCTATAATTCACCCCTCCACTTT,CASSLRGSYNSPLHF
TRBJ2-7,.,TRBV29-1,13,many,TGCAGCGTTCAGGAGGGGGGCCTCACCGAGCAGTACTTC,CSVQEGGLTEQYF
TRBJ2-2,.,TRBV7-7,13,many,TGTGCCAGCAGCTTAGAAGGGGCCGGGGAGCTGTTTTTT,CASSLEGAGELFF
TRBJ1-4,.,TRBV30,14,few,TGTGCCTGGAGTGGAAGGGAATCTAATGAAAAACTGTTTTTT,CAWSGRESNEKLFF
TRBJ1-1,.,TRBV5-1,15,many,TGCGCCAGCAGCTTGGGGTGGGGTTTGAACACTGAAGCTTTCTTT,CASSLGWGLNTEAFF
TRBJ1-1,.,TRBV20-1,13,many,TGCAGTGTGTTTGGGGATTTGGGCACTGAAGCTTTCTTT,CSVFGDLGTEAFF
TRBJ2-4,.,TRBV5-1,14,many,TGCGCCAGCAGCCCCCGGGTCACGAGTGACATTCAGTACTTC,CASSPRVTSDIQYF
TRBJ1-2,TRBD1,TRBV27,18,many,TGTGCCAGCACGCAATTAGGGACAGGCCCCTTTTGGAACTATGGCTACACCTTC,CASTQLGTGPFWNYGYTF
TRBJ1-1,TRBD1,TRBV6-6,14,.,TGTGCCAGCAGTTATACTACAGGGGACACTGAAGCTTTCTTT,CASSYTTGDTEAFF
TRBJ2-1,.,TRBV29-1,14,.,TGCAGCGTTGAAGATGTTGGGGGCCCCGGTGAGCAGTTCTTC,CSVEDVGGPGEQFF
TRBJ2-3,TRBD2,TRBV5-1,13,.,TGCGCCAGCGTAGCGGGGAGCACAGATACGCAGTATTTT,CASVAGSTDTQYF
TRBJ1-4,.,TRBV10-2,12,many,TGCGCCAGCAGTTTTCAGGGAGAAAAACTGTTTTTT,CASSFQGEKLFF
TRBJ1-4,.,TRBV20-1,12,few,TGCAGTGTCACGTCCTATAATGAAAAACTGTTTTTT,CSVTSYNEKLFF
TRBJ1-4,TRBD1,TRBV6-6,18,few,TGTGCCAGCAGTTTGGGTTGGACAGGTGAATTAGCTAATGAAAAACTGTTTTTT,CASSLGWTGELANEKLFF
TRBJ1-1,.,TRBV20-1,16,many,TGCAGTGCTAGACAAACGTTAGGGGCAGGGCACACTGAAGCTTTCTTT,CSARQTLGAGHTEAFF
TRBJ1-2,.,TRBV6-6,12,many,TGTGCCAGCAGGGGGGGATCCTATGGCTACACCTTC,CASRGGSYGYTF
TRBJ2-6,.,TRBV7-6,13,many,TGTGCCAGCAGCCAGACTGGGGCCAACGTCCTGACTTTC,CASSQTGANVLTF
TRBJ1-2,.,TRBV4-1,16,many,TGCGCCAGCAGCCTCCCCTTGGGCAGATCCAACCCTGGCTACACCTTC,CASSLPLGRSNPGYTF
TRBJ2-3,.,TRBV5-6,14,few,TGTGCCAGCAGCTTGGAGGCCGGGGTTTCTACGCAGTATTTT,CASSLEAGVSTQYF
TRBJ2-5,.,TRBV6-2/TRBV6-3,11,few,TGTGCCAGCAGAGTCGGAGAGACCCAGTACTTC,CASRVGETQYF
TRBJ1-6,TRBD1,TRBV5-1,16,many,TGCGCCAGCAGCTTTTTTCCAGGACAGGATAATTCACCCCTCCACTTT,CASSFFPGQDNSPLHF
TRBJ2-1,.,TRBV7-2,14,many,TGTGCCAGCAGCTTCGCAGGGGACTACAATGAGCAGTTCTTC,CASSFAGDYNEQFF
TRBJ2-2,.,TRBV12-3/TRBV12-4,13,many,TGTGCCAGCAGTTTTAGTGGAACCGGGGAGCTGTTTTTT,CASSFSGTGELFF
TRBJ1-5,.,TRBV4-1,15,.,TGCGCCAGCAGCCAAGAAGGGCCGGGGAATCAGCCCCAGAATTTT,CASSQEGPGNQPQNF
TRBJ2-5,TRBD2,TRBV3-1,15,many,TGTGCCAGCAGCCAAGGCACTAGCGGGGAAGAGACCCAGTACTTC,CASSQGTSGEETQYF
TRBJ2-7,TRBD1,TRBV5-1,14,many,TGCGCCAGCAGCTTGGGGACAGGCTTTTACGAGCAGTACTTC,CASSLGTGFYEQYF
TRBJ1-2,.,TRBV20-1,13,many,TGCAGTGCTAGAGATCGGGGGGCGCACGGCTACACCTTC,CSARDRGAHGYTF
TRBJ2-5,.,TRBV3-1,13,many,TGTGCCAGCAGCCAGGGAGCGGCCAAGACCCAGTACTTC,CASSQGAAKTQYF
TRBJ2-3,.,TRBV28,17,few,TGTGCCAGTAACCAAGAGGGGGGCGACATACGCACAGATACGCAGTATTTT,CASNQEGGDIRTDTQYF
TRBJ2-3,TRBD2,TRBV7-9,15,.,TGTGCCAGCAGCTTAACTAGCGGGGAAACAGATACGCAGTATTTT,CASSLTSGETDTQYF
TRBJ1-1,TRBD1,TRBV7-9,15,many,TGTGCCAGCAGCTTAGCCGGGACAGCGGGTCTTGAAGCTTTCTTT,CASSLAGTAGLEAFF
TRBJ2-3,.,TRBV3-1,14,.,TGTGCCAGCAGCCAAGTCGGGAGCACAGATACGCAGTATTTT,CASSQVGSTDTQYF
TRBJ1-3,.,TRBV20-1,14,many,TGCAGTGCTAGACCGGGAGATGCTGGAAACACCATATATTTT,CSARPGDAGNTIYF
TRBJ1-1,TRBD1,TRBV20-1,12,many,TGCAGTGCTAGATCCGGGACAGGGGAGGCTTTCTTT,CSARSGTGEAFF
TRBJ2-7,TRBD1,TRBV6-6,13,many,TGTGCCAGCAGTAAAGGGACAGGAAACGAGCAGTACTTC,CASSKGTGNEQYF
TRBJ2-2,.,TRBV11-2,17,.,TGTGCCAGCAGCTTAGTATCTTGGGTCCGAGGGTCCGGGGAGCTGTTTTTT,CASSLVSWVRGSGELFF
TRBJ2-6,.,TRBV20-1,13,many,TGCAGTGCGACGGAGCCTGGGGCCAACGTCCTGACTTTC,CSATEPGANVLTF
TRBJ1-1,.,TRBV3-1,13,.,TGTGCCAGCGGCCAGGAAAGGAACACTGAAGCTTTCTTT,CASGQERNTEAFF
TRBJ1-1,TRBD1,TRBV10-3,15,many,TGTGCCATCAGTGGGCAGGGACAGGGTGGAACTGAAGCTTTCTTT,CAISGQGQGGTEAFF
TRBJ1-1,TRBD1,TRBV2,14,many,TGTGCCAGCAGCTGGACAGGGTTGAACACTGAAGCTTTCTTT,CASSWTGLNTEAFF
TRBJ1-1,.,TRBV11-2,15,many,TGTGCCAGCAGCTCCCCGACGAGGATGAACACTGAAGCTTTCTTT,CASSSPTRMNTEAFF
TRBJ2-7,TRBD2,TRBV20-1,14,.,TGCAGTGCCCCGGGGCTAGCGGGCCCCTACGAGCAGTACTTC,CSAPGLAGPYEQYF
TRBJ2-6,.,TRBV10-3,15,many,TGTGCCATCAGGGGGGGGCCTCTGAGGGCCAACGTCCTGACTTTC,CAIRGGPLRANVLTF
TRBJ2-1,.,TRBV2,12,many,TGTGCCAGCAGGGGTGGATACAATGAGCAGTTCTTC,CASRGGYNEQFF
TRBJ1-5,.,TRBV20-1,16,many,TGCAGTGCTAGAGATCCAACAGATCCGAGCCATCAGCCCCAGAATTTT,CSARDPTDPSHQPQNF
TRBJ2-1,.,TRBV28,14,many,TGTGCCAGCACCGCCAACAGGGAACCCAATGAGCAGTTCTTC,CASTANREPNEQFF
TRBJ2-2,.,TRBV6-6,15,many,TGTGCCAGCAGTTACAGGCCCGAGTACACCGGGGAGCTGTTTTTT,CASSYRPEYTGELFF
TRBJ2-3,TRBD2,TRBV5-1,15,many,TGCGCCAGCAGCCGACTAGCGGGGGGGATGGATACGCAGTATTTT,CASSRLAGGMDTQYF
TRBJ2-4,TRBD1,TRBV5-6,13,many,TGTGCCAGCAGCTCGGGACAGGGGGACATTCAGTACTTC,CASSSGQGDIQYF
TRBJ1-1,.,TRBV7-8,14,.,TGTGCCAGCAGCCGCCGTCCCAAGAACACTGAAGCTTTCTTT,CASSRRPKNTEAFF
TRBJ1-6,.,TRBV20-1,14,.,TGCAGTGCTAGTGAACAGCCTTTTGGTTCACCCCTCCACTTT,CSASEQPFGSPLHF
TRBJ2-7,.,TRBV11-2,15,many,TGTGCCAGCACCGGAGGGGAGGAGGCGTTGTACGAGCAGTACTTC,CASTGGEEALYEQYF
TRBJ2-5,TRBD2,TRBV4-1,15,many,TGCGCCACCGGACTAGCGGGGACCTCGGAAGAGACCCAGTACTTC,CATGLAGTSEETQYF
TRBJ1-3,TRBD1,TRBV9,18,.,TGTGCCAGCAGCGTAGGACTACAGGGGGCCTACTCTGGAAACACCATATATTTT,CASSVGLQGAYSGNTIYF
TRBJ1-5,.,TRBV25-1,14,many,TGTGCCAGCAGCGACCTAGATAGCAATCAGCCCCAGCATTTT,CASSDLDSNQPQHF